This TCR beta chain was sequenced during a study of T cell repertoires in cytomegalovirus infection. In the study overall: An indication of both CMV infection and matching HLA type came from public TCR beta signatures.

General study points: Totalled public TCR beta family frequency picked out people who carried CMV plus the relevant HLA.

The germline V and J ends were trimmed by 0 bases and 5 bases, with 11 bases remaining between them. The CDR3 is made up of 13 amino acids. The germline V gene encodes CDR1 DFQATT and CDR2 SNEGSKA (reference sequence). TCRdb reanalysed the reads using MiXCR and keeps one entry per CDR3 protein. The data contain 130,000 or so distinct CDR3 sequences, 6.5% of them singletons. This clonotype has only a few counts. Its antigen is unidentified. The V gene is TRBV20-1, the J gene TRBJ2-7; no clear D gene. The receptor comes from a human donor in good health (CMV status not recorded). Some clones in this sample may be carry-over from other donors' samples. Sequencing was done on a sample of PBMCs. CDR3 residues: CSAREPPGHEQYF. In DNA form, the CDR3 reads TGCAGTGCTAGAGAACCGCCTGGGCACGAGCAGTACTTC.